The present T cell receptor beta chain was sequenced within a study of blood T cell repertoires in COVID-19. On the study more broadly: The analysed material was cDNA or gDNA that came from T cells, B-cell-depleted T cells, or PBMCs.

Repertoires were generated with immunoSEQ multiplex PCR, while TCRdb's copy carries only in-frame clones and drops some. In the table there are about 130,000 clones, roughly nine tenths of which are singletons. The CDR3 is made up of 18 amino acids. Per the germline V gene, CDR1 is SGHTA and CDR2 is FQGTGA. Trimming took 5 bases from V and 7 from J; bases not matched to a gene: 15. The chain is built from TRBV7-3 and TRBJ2-1, with TRBD2 matching over 12 bases. The receptor was isolated from a man between 45 and 60 years old with active COVID-19. The material sequenced was peripheral blood. The CDR3 DNA reads TGTGCCAGCAGCCCCGCCGGAACTACTAGCGGGGGGCTTAATGAGCAGTTCTTC. This codes for CASSPAGTTSGGLNEQFF.